Below, 25 T cell receptor beta chains from the same sample are listed, as sequenced in a study of OX40 agonist ivuxolimab in advanced cancers. Profiled with immunoSEQ multiplex PCR; TCRdb holds only in-frame clones, not every one. There are roughly 80,000 clones in the sample; over 90% occur only once, and roughly 6.7% lies in the top ten. The sequences come from CD4+ or CD8+ T cells sorted from blood, collected in a trial of the OX40 agonist ivuxolimab. All receptors derive from an adult with an advanced solid tumor such as melanoma, head and neck, liver or kidney cancer.

The chain couples TRBV27 to TRBJ2-7, with D unresolved. Deletions cut 3 bases from V and 2 bases from J, with 8 bases between. The length of the CDR3 is 13 residues. Germline assignment: CDR1 MNHEY and CDR2 SMNVEV (reference sequence). The CDR3 region is CASSFRLTYEQYF. CDR3 nucleotide sequence: TGTGCCAGCAGTTTTAGGCTTACCTACGAGCAGTACTTC.

This clone came up many times. Within the sample, other DNA sequences also encode this same CDR3. The chain has TRBV20-1 and TRBJ2-1; no definite D call. The CDR3 contains 11 residues. Deletions cut 6 bases from V and 4 bases from J, with 7 bases between. Germline CDR1 DFQATT, CDR2 SNEGSKA (reference sequence). The CDR3 DNA is TGCAGTGCCCCAATATACAATGAGCAGTTCTTC. This gives the protein CSAPIYNEQFF.

The rearrangement uses TRBV6-1 and TRBJ2-7; a weak D match, TRBD1 (5 bases). The CDR3 runs to 15 residues. Trimming removed 4 bases from V and 2 bases from J, with 15 bases in between. The germline V gene has CDR1 MNHNS and CDR2 SASEGT. The CDR3 loop is CASSADTAEAYEQYF. The CDR3 DNA is TGTGCCAGCAGTGCGGACACGGCAGAGGCCTACGAGCAGTACTTC.

V is TRBV6-5 and J is TRBJ1-1, with D uncertain. This CDR3 region has 13 residues. Germline-derived CDR1 and CDR2 are MNHEY and SVGAGI. Trimming removed 2 bases at V and 8 bases at J, with 12 bases between. In nucleotides, the CDR3 is TGTGCCAGCAGTTACGCGGGAGGGTCGGAAGCTTTCTTT. It specifies CASSYAGGSEAFF.

The chain carries TRBV13 and TRBJ2-7; a possible D gene is TRBD2 (6 bases). This CDR3 has 15 residues. Looked up from germline, CDR1 is PRHDT and CDR2 is FYEKMQ (reference sequence). The V end lost 2 bases, the J end lost 6 bases, and 17 bases lay between the germline ends. This CDR3 is CASSLWGSGDFEQYF. The CDR3 DNA sequence: TGTGCCAGCAGCTTATGGGGGTCGGGGGACTTCGAGCAGTACTTC.

The chain employs TRBV11-2 and TRBJ2-5, with D perhaps TRBD1 (6 bases). Trimming removed 5 bases from V and 5 bases from J, with 15 bases in between. The germline V gene encodes CDR1 SGHAT and CDR2 FQNNGV. This CDR3 contains 14 residues. The CDR3 DNA sequence: TGTGCCAGCAGCACAACAGGGTTGAGGGAGACCCAGTACTTC. This codes for CASSTTGLRETQYF.

The genes are TRBV6-6 and TRBJ2-3, with D unclear. Trimming left V 0 bases short and J 4 bases short, with 2 bases between. This CDR3 spans 12 amino acids. Germline CDR1 MNHNY, CDR2 SVGAGI (reference sequence). DNA of the CDR3: TGTGCCAGCAGTTACTCTTCAGATACGCAGTATTTT. Amino acids: CASSYSSDTQYF.

The CDR3 DNA is TGTGCCAGCAGCTTTGGGGGCCCATCCTACGAGCAGTACTTC. Residues: CASSFGGPSYEQYF. The chain carries TRBV7-2 and TRBJ2-7; D might be TRBD1 (6 bases). Germline V CDR1 and CDR2: SGHTA, FQGNSA. The V end was cut by 3 bases, the J end by 1 base, with 10 bases between. This CDR3 is 14 amino acids long.

The gene calls are TRBV30 and TRBJ1-2, with D tentatively TRBD1 (6 bases). Deletions cut 3 bases from V and 8 bases from J, with 16 bases between. Germline CDR1 GTSNPN, CDR2 SVGIG (reference sequence). CDR3 length equals 13 residues. The CDR3 region is CAWRKGGLEGYTF. The CDR3 DNA sequence: TGTGCCTGGAGAAAGGGGGGGCTGGAGGGCTACACCTTC. The full variable domain, in which reference TRBV30 and TRBJ1-2 provide the parts outside the CDR3, is SQTIHQWPATLVQPVGSPLSLECTVEGTSNPNLYWYRQAAGRGLQLLFYSVGIGQISSEVPQNLSASRPQDRQFILSSKKLLLSDSGFYLCAWRKGGLEGYTFGSGTRLTVV.

The chain couples TRBV4-3 to TRBJ1-4, with 7 bases fitting TRBD1. Germline CDR1 is LGHNA and CDR2 is YSLEER. The CDR3 has 15 residues. Trimming took 4 bases from V and 8 from J; bases not matched to a gene: 10. Here the CDR3 reads CASSLGRRGGEKLFF. CDR3 in DNA: TGCGCCAGCAGCCTCGGGAGGAGAGGGGGCGAAAAACTGTTTTTT.

This clone was seen only once. The chain is built from TRBV6-5 and TRBJ2-7; TRBD1 agrees at 7 bases. The CDR3 loop spans 13 amino acids. CDR1 and CDR2 (germline): MNHEY, SVGAGI. J gave up 3 bases and V 6 bases, and 5 bases lay outside the gene matches. The DNA for the CDR3 is TGTGCCAGCAGCCCGGGACAGTACTACGAGCAGTACTTC. As protein: CASSPGQYYEQYF.

The chain couples TRBV11-2 to TRBJ1-4; 10 bases are a match to TRBD1. The CDR3 loop spans 14 amino acids. CDR1 and CDR2 (germline): SGHAT, FQNNGV. The junction had 8 bases not matched to a gene; V was cut back by 5 bases and J by 11 bases. The CDR3 DNA reads as TGTGCCAGCAGCGGGGGACAGGGGCAAGAGAAACTGTTTTTT. Its translation is CASSGGQGQEKLFF.

CDR3 loop: CASTVKGFTDTQYF. The CDR3 nucleotides read TGTGCCAGCACGGTGAAGGGATTTACAGATACGCAGTATTTT. This rearrangement joins TRBV28 to TRBJ2-3; D uncertain. Germline assignment: CDR1 MDHEN and CDR2 SYDVKM. V was trimmed by 7 bases and J by 3 bases, leaving 14 bases between them. The CDR3 consists of 14 residues.

A note on this clone: Other DNA sequences in the sample encode the same CDR3. This chain uses TRBV13 with TRBJ1-1; D not resolved. V dropped 0 bases and J dropped 2 bases, with 1 base sitting between them. CDR3 length: 12 amino acids. Germline CDR1 and CDR2: PRHDT and FYEKMQ (reference sequence). CDR3 sequence (DNA): TGTGCCAGCAGCTTAGGAAACACTGAAGCTTTCTTT. Amino acid sequence: CASSLGNTEAFF.

The rearrangement links TRBV9 to TRBJ2-5; weak D call: TRBD2 (6 bases). The V and J ends lost 0 bases and 4 bases respectively, with 10 bases between them. Germline loops: CDR1 SGDLS, CDR2 YYNGEE. The CDR3 totals 14 residues. The CDR3 DNA follows: TGTGCCAGCAGCGTAGCGGAGGGTTCAGAGACCCAGTACTTC. Amino acid sequence: CASSVAEGSETQYF. The full variable domain, in which reference TRBV9 and TRBJ2-5 provide the parts outside the CDR3, is DSGVTQTPKHLITATGQRVTLRCSPRSGDLSVYWYQQSLDQGLQFLIQYYNGEERAKGNILERFSAQQFPDLHSELNLSSLELGDSALYFCASSVAEGSETQYFGPGTRLLVL.

This rearrangement joins TRBV4-1 to TRBJ2-5; D unclear. The J call may be in error: the DNA end matches TRBJ2-7 better. The CDR3 covers 14 residues. Germline V gene sequence: CDR1 MGHRA, CDR2 YSYEKL. Written as DNA, the CDR3 is TGCGCCAGCAGCCACTCCGACTCGACCTACGAGCAGTACTTC. This codes for CASSHSDSTYEQYF.

The V gene is TRBV4-1, the J gene TRBJ2-7, with TRBD2 as a possible D gene (5 bases). CDR1 and CDR2 (germline): MGHRA, YSYEKL. V was cut by 0 bases and J by 0 bases, with 9 bases left in between. The CDR3 covers 15 residues. CDR3 amino acids: CASSQESGSSYEQYF. The CDR3 DNA sequence: TGCGCCAGCAGCCAAGAATCGGGGAGCTCCTACGAGCAGTACTTC.

The CDR3 DNA sequence: TGCGCCAGCACCCACCTAGCGGGGGCCAACAATGAGCAGTTCTTC. As protein: CASTHLAGANNEQFF. This sequence joins TRBV10-2 and TRBJ2-1; 10 bases match TRBD2. Germline loops: CDR1 WSHSY, CDR2 SAAADI. This CDR3 region has 15 residues. Trimming removed 7 bases from V and 5 bases from J; junction bases left unmatched: 8.

This clone was seen only once. The chain joins TRBV27 to TRBJ2-1; 9 nucleotides align to TRBD2. Germline CDR1 reads MNHEY; CDR2 reads SMNVEV (reference sequence). This CDR3 has 15 residues. Germline trimming cut 4 bases from V and 3 bases from J; bases unmatched to any gene: 4. The CDR3 loop is CASSSGTSIYNEQFF. CDR3 sequence (DNA): TGTGCCAGCAGTTCCGGGACTAGCATCTACAATGAGCAGTTCTTC.

The chain employs TRBV28 and TRBJ2-7; D may be TRBD1 or TRBD2 (5 bases each). Per the germline V gene, CDR1 is MDHEN and CDR2 is SYDVKM. V dropped 8 bases and J dropped 2 bases, with 10 bases sitting between them. This CDR3 is built from 12 residues. This chain's CDR3 is CASRDGTYEQYF. CDR3 bases: TGTGCCAGCCGGGACGGTACCTACGAGCAGTACTTC.

J is TRBJ2-2 and V is TRBV27, with D unclear. This CDR3 spans 13 amino acids. Deletions cut 6 bases from V and 4 bases from J, with 9 bases between. CDR1 and CDR2 from the germline V gene are MNHEY and SMNVEV (reference sequence). CDR3 region: CASSPTPTGELFF. CDR3 nucleotide sequence: TGTGCCAGCAGCCCTACCCCCACCGGGGAGCTGTTTTTT.

The sample holds one count of this clone. V is TRBV5-6 and J is TRBJ2-7, with D tentatively TRBD1 (5 bases). The CDR3 runs to 14 residues. Trimming took 0 bases from V and 2 from J, leaving 9 bases between them. The V gene's germline CDR1 is SGHDT and CDR2 YYEEEE. This chain's CDR3 is CASSLAGWAYEQYF. In DNA form, the CDR3 reads TGTGCCAGCAGCTTGGCAGGGTGGGCCTACGAGCAGTACTTC.

Only one count was recorded for this clone. This sequence joins TRBV19 and TRBJ2-1; 8 nucleotides match TRBD2. CDR3 length: 15 amino acids. Trimming took 0 bases from V and 10 from J; bases not matched to a gene: 8. CDR1 and CDR2 from the germline V gene are LNHDA and SQIVND (reference sequence). For the CDR3, the DNA is TGTGCCAGTAGTATAGAACCAGCGGGAGTGGGAGAGCAGTTCTTC. As protein: CASSIEPAGVGEQFF.

The J gene is TRBJ2-5, the V gene TRBV7-6, with unresolved D. Germline values: CDR1 SGHVS, CDR2 FNYEAQ. The CDR3 covers 17 residues. Trimming removed 4 bases at V and 3 bases at J, with 21 bases between. The CDR3 region is CASSSGPSTQDEETQYF. The CDR3 nucleotides read TGTGCCAGCAGCTCCGGTCCCAGTACCCAGGACGAAGAGACCCAGTACTTC.

The V call is TRBV15, the J call TRBJ2-7; the D gene is possibly TRBD2 (5 bases). The V gene's germline CDR1 is LNHNV and CDR2 YYDKDF (reference sequence). The CDR3 contains 13 residues. Trimming stripped 3 bases from V and 6 bases from J, with 12 bases between. DNA for the CDR3: TGTGCCACCAGCAGTGGGAGTATAGCCGAGCAGTACTTC. Its translation: CATSSGSIAEQYF.